These 6 T cell receptor beta chains share one sample of origin, sequenced in a study of T cell responses to AZD1222 COVID-19 vaccine. TCRdb keeps only in-frame clones here, not all; method: immunoSEQ multiplex PCR. This table has under 200,000 clones, approximately 92% appearing once. Sample: peripheral blood, taken on day 0 of AZD1222 vaccination. The receptors originated from an adult in good health.

The chain carries TRBV11-2 and TRBJ2-7; TRBD2 agrees at 13 bases. V trimming: 5 bases; J trimming: 2 bases; junction bases outside the gene matches: 0. The length of the CDR3 is 14 residues. CDR1 SGHAT and CDR2 FQNNGV come from the germline V gene. CDR3 DNA: TGTGCCAGCAGCGGGACTAGCGGGGCCTACGAGCAGTACTTC. This gives the protein CASSGTSGAYEQYF.

The chain couples TRBV5-1 to TRBJ2-7; the D gene is possibly TRBD2 (6 bases). CDR1 SGHRS and CDR2 YFSETQ come from the germline V gene. The ends were cut back, 7 bases at V and 6 bases at J, with 20 bases in the middle. This CDR3 contains 14 residues. CDR3 protein: CASGGLSQRSEQYF. The CDR3, as DNA: TGCGCCAGCGGGGGGTTATCTCAGAGGTCCGAGCAGTACTTC. The variable domain in full, with the rest retrieved from reference TRBV5-1 and TRBJ2-7, is KAGVTQTPRYLIKTRGQQVTLSCSPISGHRSVSWYQQTPGQGLQFLFEYFSETQRNKGNFPGRFSGRQFSNSRSEMNVSTLELGDSALYLCASGGLSQRSEQYFGPGTRLTVT.

The chain uses TRBV7-9 and TRBJ1-1, with 9 bases lining up with TRBD1. The CDR3 length is 17 residues. The germline CDR1 and CDR2 sequences are SEHNR and FQNEAQ (reference sequence). V gave up 2 bases and J gave up 0 bases; unmatched junction bases: 7. The DNA for the CDR3 is TGTGCCAGCAGCTTACCGTGGAGGACAGGGGTGAACACTGAAGCTTTCTTT. It translates to CASSLPWRTGVNTEAFF.

V gene TRBV6-2 or TRBV6-3 combines with J gene TRBJ1-6; a possible D gene is TRBD1 (6 bases). This CDR3 has 15 residues. The germline V and J ends were trimmed by 4 bases and 7 bases, with 14 bases remaining between them. Germline CDR1 reads MNHEY; CDR2 reads SVGEGT. The CDR3 loop is CASSWQTDRNSPLHF. The CDR3 coding sequence is TGTGCCAGCAGTTGGCAAACCGACAGGAATTCACCCCTCCACTTT.

V and J are TRBV5-1 and TRBJ2-3; tentative D call: TRBD2 (6 bases). Trimming removed 0 bases at V and 5 bases at J, with 13 bases between. Germline assignment: CDR1 SGHRS and CDR2 YFSETQ. This CDR3 spans 15 amino acids. CDR3 DNA: TGCGCCAGCAGCTTGGTTAGCGGCCGGGTAGATACGCAGTATTTT. This codes for CASSLVSGRVDTQYF.

CDR3 amino acids: CASRTQGSYEQYF. The DNA of the CDR3 is TGTGCCAGCAGGACGCAGGGCTCCTACGAGCAGTACTTC. This rearrangement joins TRBV6-5 to TRBJ2-7, with a weak D call TRBD1 (5 bases). V lost 6 bases and J lost 0, with 9 bases in between. The V gene's germline CDR1 is MNHEY and CDR2 SVGAGI. The CDR3 runs 13 residues.